This T cell receptor beta chain derives from a study of control samples from healthy donors and cancer patients. J gave up 8 bases and V 4 bases, and 8 bases lay outside the gene matches. The CDR3 has 15 amino acids. Germline lookup yields CDR1 MDHEN and CDR2 SYDVKM. Using immunoSEQ multiplex PCR, the repertoire was profiled, and TCRdb retains in-frame clones only, with some absent. The sample yields 20,000 to 30,000 clones, approximately 91% seen once. The chain uses TRBV28 and TRBJ1-2, with 12 nucleotides matching TRBD1. Source material: PBMCs. This sequence originates from a man over 45 with lung cancer. Here the CDR3 reads CASSSDSGQGAGYTF. In nucleotides, the CDR3 is TGTGCCAGCAGTTCTGACTCGGGACAGGGGGCAGGCTACACCTTC.